Given below is one T cell receptor beta chain in context. The antigen remains undetermined. TCRdb reanalysed the reads using MiXCR and keeps one entry per CDR3 protein. The sample records fewer than 300,000 distinct CDR3 sequences, over 20% being singletons. The sample comes from a study of T cell repertoires in cytomegalovirus infection. Study overall: Public TCR beta signature analysis indicated the presence of both CMV infection and matching HLA type. General study points: HLA-C-restricted CMV clonotypes gave the most frequent clonotype in two of eight donors.

Trimming took off 6 bases at V and 9 bases at J, with 12 bases between the two ends. Germline V gives CDR1 SNHLY, CDR2 FYNNEI. The CDR3 covers 12 residues. The chain employs TRBV2 and TRBJ2-1, with a weak D call TRBD1 (5 bases). The material sequenced was PBMCs. The source is a human donor in good health (CMV status not recorded). Some clones in this sample may be carry-over from other donors' samples. CDR3: CASREQVVEQFF. CDR3 nucleotides: TGTGCCAGCAGGGAACAGGTGGTTGAGCAGTTCTTC.